This T cell receptor (beta chain) was sequenced for a study of T-cell reconstitution after alpha-beta-depleted transplantation in children. Regarding the study as a whole: Where alpha-beta T cells came from about two months after transplant was reportedly several hundred expanded graft clones.

This clonotype was counted ten times or more. The antigen is unknown. This CDR3 has 14 residues. Trimming stripped 4 bases from V and 0 bases from J, with 10 bases between. CDR1 MGHRA and CDR2 YSYEKL come from the germline V gene. As it was prepared, the TCRbeta library received unique molecular identifiers. MiXCR, applied by TCRdb to the PCR reads, yields one record per CDR3 protein. The data show 150,000 to 250,000 distinct CDR3 sequences, with roughly 6% seen just once and just over 4.5% held by the top ten. The receptor comes from a girl under two years old with combined immunodeficiency, due to receive a stem cell transplant. V and J are TRBV4-1 and TRBJ2-7; no reliable D call. Sequenced here: PBMCs, sampled before TCRalphabeta/CD19-depleted stem cell transplant. CDR3 sequence (DNA): TGCGCCAGCAGCCCCAGCCTTAGCTCCTACGAGCAGTACTTC. Translating it yields CASSPSLSSYEQYF.